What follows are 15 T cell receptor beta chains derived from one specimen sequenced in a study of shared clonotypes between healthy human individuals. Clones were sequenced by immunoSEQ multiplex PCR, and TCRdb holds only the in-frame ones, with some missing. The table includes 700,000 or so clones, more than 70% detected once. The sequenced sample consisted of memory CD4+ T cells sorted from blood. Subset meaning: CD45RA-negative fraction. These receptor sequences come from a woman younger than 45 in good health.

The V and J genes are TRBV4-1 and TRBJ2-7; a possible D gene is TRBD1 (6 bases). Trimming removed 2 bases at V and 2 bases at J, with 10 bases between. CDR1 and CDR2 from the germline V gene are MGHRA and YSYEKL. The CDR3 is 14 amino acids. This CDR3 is CASSQNRDPYEQYF. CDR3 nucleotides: TGCGCCAGCAGCCAAAACAGGGACCCCTACGAGCAGTACTTC.

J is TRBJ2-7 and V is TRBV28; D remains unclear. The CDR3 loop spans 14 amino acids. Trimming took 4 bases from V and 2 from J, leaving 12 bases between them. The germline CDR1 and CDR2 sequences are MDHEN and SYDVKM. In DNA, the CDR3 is TGTGCCAGCAGTTCCCTTTTGGCGACCTACGAGCAGTACTTC. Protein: CASSSLLATYEQYF.

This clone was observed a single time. In DNA, the CDR3 is TGCAGCGTTGCAAAGACAGGGCCCGAAGCTTTCTTT. Translated, it gives CSVAKTGPEAFF. This chain connects TRBV29-1 to TRBJ1-1, with TRBD1 matching over 7 bases. The length of the CDR3 is 12 residues. Per germline, CDR1 SQVTM and CDR2 ANQGSEA. Trimming at V came to 4 bases and at J to 8 bases, leaving 7 bases not matched to a gene. The full variable domain, with the rest looked up from reference TRBV29-1 and TRBJ1-1, is SAVISQKPSRDICQRGTSLTIQCQVDSQVTMMFWYRQQPGQSLTLIATANQGSEATYESGFVIDKFPISRPNLTFSTLTVSNMSPEDSSIYLCSVAKTGPEAFFGQGTRLTVV.

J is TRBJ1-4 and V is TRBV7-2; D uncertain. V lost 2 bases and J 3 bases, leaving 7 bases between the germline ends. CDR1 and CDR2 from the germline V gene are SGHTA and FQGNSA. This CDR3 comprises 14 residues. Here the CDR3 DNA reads TGTGCCAGCAGCTTACCGGGCTCTAATGAAAAACTGTTTTTT. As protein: CASSLPGSNEKLFF.

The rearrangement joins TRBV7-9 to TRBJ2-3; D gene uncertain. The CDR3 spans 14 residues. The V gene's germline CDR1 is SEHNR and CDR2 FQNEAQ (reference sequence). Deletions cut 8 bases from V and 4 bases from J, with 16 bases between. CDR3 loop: CASGDSSGADTQYF. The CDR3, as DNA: TGTGCCAGCGGGGATTCTTCCGGCGCAGATACGCAGTATTTT.

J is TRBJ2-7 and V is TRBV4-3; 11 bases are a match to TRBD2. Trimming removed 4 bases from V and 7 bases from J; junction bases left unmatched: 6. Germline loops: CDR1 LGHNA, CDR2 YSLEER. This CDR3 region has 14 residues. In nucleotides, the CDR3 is TGCGCCAGCAGCCCGGGGACTAGCGGCGTGGAGCAGTACTTC. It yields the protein CASSPGTSGVEQYF.

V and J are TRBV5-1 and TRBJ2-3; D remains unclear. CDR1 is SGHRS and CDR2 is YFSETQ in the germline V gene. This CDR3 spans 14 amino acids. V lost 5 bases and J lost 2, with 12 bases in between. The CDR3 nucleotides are TGCGCCAGCAGATGGAACTTTCTCACAGATACGCAGTATTTT. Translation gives CASRWNFLTDTQYF.

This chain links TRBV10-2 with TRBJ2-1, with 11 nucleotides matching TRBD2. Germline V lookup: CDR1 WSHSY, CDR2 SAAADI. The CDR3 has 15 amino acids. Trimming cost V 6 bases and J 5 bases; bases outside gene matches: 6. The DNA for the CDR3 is TGCGCCAGCAGGATAGCGGGAGGGCTGGACAATGAGCAGTTCTTC. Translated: CASRIAGGLDNEQFF.

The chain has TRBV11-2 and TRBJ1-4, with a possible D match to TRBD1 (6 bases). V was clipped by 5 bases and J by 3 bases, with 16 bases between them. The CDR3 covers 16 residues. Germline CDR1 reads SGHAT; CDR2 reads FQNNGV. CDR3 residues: CASSQYGGTSNEKLFF. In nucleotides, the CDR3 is TGTGCCAGCAGCCAATATGGTGGGACATCTAATGAAAAACTGTTTTTT.

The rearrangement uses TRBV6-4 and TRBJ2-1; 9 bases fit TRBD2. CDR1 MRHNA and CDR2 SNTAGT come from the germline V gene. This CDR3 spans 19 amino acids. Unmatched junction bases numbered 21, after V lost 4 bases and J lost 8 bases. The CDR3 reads CASSVSMVGGRASTHEQFF. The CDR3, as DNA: TGTGCCAGCAGTGTGTCCATGGTGGGCGGGAGGGCATCCACGCATGAGCAGTTCTTC.

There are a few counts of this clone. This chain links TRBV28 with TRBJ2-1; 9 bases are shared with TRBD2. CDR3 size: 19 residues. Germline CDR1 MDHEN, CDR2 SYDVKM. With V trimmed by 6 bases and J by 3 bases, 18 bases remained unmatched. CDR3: CASRVSHRDSGRNYNEQFF. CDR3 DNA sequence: TGTGCCAGCAGGGTATCCCATCGGGATAGCGGGAGAAACTACAATGAGCAGTTCTTC.

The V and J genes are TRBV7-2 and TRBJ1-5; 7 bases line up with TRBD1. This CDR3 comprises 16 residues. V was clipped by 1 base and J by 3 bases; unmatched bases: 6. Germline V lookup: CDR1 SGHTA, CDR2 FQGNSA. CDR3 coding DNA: TGTGCCAGCAGCTTAGAGGGACAGTCCCCCAATCAGCCCCAGCATTTT. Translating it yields CASSLEGQSPNQPQHF.

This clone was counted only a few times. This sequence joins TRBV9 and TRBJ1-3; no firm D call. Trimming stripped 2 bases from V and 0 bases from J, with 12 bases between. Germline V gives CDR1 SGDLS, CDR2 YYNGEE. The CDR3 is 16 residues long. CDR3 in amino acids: CASSVLSTYSGNTIYF. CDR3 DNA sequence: TGTGCCAGCAGCGTCCTATCGACATACTCTGGAAACACCATATATTTT.

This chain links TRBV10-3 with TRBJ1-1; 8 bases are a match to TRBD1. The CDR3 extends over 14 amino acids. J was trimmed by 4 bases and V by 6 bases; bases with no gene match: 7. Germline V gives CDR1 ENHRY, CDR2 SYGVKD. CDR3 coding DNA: TGTGCCATCAGCCCAGGACAGGGCCTCACTGAAGCTTTCTTT. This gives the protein CAISPGQGLTEAFF.

The DNA for the CDR3 is TGCGCCAGCAGCCAAGATCTATCCGGGGGAAACACCATATATTTT. Protein product: CASSQDLSGGNTIYF. The rearrangement uses TRBV4-1 and TRBJ1-3; D unclear. This CDR3 spans 15 amino acids. The V and J ends lost 0 bases and 4 bases respectively, with 10 bases between them. Germline CDR1 MGHRA, CDR2 YSYEKL.